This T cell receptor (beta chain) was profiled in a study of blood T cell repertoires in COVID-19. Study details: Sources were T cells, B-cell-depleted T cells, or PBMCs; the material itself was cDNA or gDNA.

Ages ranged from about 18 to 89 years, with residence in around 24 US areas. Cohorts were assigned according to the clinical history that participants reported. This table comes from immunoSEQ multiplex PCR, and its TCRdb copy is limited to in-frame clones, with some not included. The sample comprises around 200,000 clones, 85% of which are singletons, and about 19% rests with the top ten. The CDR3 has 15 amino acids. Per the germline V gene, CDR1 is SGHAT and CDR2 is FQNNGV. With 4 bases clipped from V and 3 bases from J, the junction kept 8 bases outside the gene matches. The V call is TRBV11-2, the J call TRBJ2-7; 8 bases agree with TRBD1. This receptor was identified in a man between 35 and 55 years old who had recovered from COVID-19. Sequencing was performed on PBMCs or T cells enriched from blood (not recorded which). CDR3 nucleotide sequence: TGTGCCAGCAGCTCGCTCAGGGGGCCCTTCTACGAGCAGTACTTC. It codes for CASSSLRGPFYEQYF.